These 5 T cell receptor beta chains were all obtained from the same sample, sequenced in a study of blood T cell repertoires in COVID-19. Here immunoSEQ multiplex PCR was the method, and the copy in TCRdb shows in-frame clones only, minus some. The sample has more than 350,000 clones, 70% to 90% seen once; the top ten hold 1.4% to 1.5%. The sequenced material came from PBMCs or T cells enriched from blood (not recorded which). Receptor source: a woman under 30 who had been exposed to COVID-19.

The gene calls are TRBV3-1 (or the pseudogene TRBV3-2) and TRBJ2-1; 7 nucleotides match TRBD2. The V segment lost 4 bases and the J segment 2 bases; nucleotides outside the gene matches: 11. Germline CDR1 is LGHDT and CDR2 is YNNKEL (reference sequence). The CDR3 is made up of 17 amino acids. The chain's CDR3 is CASSLIPSLAAYNEQFF. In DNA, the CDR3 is TGTGCCAGCAGCCTAATCCCCTCTCTAGCGGCCTACAATGAGCAGTTCTTC.

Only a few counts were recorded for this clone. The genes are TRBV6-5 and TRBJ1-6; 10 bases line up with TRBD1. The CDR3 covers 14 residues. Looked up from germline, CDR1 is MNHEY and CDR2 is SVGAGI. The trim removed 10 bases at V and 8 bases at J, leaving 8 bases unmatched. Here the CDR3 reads CATKTGGLDSPLHF. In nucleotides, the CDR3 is TGTGCCACCAAGACAGGGGGCTTGGATTCACCCCTCCACTTT.

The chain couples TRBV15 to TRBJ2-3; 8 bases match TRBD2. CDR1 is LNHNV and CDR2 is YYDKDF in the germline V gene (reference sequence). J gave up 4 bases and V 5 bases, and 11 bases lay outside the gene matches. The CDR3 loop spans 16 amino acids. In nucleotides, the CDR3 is TGTGCCACCAGCGTACAGCGGGAGATGAAGGCAGATACGCAGTATTTT. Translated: CATSVQREMKADTQYF.

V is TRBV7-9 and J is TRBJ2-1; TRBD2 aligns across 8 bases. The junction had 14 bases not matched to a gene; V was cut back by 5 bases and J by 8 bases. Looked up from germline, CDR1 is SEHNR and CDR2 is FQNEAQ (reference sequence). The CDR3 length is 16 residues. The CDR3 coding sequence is TGTGCCAGCAGCCCTAGGTCGCGGGAGGCGGGGGATGAGCAGTTCTTC. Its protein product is CASSPRSREAGDEQFF. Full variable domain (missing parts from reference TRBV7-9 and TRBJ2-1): DTGVSQNPRHKITKRGQNVTFRCDPISEHNRLYWYRQTLGQGPEFLTYFQNEAQLEKSRLLSDRFSAERPKGSFSTLEIQRTEQGDSAMYLCASSPRSREAGDEQFFGPGTRLTVL.

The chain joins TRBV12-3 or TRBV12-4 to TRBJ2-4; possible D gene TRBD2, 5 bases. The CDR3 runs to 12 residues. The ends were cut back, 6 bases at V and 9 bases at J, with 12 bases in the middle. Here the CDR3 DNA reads TGTGCCAGCAGGACTACCTACCCCATTCAGTACTTC. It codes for CASRTTYPIQYF.